The TCR beta chain under discussion was sequenced for a study of cytomegalovirus exposure and HLA in healthy donors. The overall study: About 77 million unique TCRs from HLA-typed donors made up an early data release. The study's findings and limits: Earlier analysis yielded a pattern in which most TCR beta V segments were productive about 90% or about 30% of the time.

The CDR3 totals 18 residues. The V and J ends lost 2 bases and 4 bases, in that order; junction bases with no gene match: 11. Germline lookup yields CDR1 SEHNR and CDR2 FQNEAQ (reference sequence). Donors in the study were healthy people who gave bone marrow. Although they were nominally healthy when sampled, donors likely had unrecorded immune exposures. The PCR ran on 60 Vbeta and 13 Jbeta primers. The protocol was immunoSEQ multiplex PCR, while the TCRdb copy is restricted to in-frame clones and leaves out a portion. The sample records over 120,000 clones, 78% being singletons. To note about this clone: What it recognizes is unknown.

The source of this sequence is a woman aged 18-30 years in good health and CMV-seropositive. This chain connects TRBV7-9 to TRBJ1-4, with TRBD1 matching 9 bases. Sequenced input: PBMCs. CDR3 sequence reads: CASSLSGTGRSLNEKLFF. The CDR3 coding sequence is TGTGCCAGCAGCTTATCCGGGACAGGGAGGTCCCTTAATGAAAAACTGTTTTTT.